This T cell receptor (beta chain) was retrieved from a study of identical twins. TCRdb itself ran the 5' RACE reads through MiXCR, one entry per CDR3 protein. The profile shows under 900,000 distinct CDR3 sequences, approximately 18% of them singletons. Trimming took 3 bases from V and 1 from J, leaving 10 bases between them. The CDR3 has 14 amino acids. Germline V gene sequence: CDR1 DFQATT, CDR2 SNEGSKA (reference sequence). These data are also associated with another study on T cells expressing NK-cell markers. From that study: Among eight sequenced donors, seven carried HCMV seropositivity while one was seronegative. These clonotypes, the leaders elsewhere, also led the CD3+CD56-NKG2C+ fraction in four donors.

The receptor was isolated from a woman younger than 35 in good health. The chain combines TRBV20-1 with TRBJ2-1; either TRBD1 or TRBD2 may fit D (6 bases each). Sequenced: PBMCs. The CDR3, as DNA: TGCAGTGCTAGGGAGGGGGAGTCCTACAATGAGCAGTTCTTC. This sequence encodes CSAREGESYNEQFF.